One and the same sample provided the 15 T cell receptor beta chains below, sequenced in a study of multiple sclerosis patients with progressive multifocal leukoencephalopathy. Time point given: before natalizumab initiation. Using immunoSEQ multiplex PCR, the repertoire was profiled, and TCRdb retains in-frame clones only, with some absent. The sample includes some 30,000 clones, 70% to 90% of them seen just once. The sequencing input was PBMCs. These receptors all come from a human donor with multiple sclerosis.

The chain recombines TRBV7-2 with TRBJ2-1; 7 positions match TRBD1. V shed 5 bases and J 2 bases; nucleotides not matched to a gene: 6. This CDR3 contains 15 residues. Germline CDR1 is SGHTA and CDR2 is FQGNSA. The CDR3 coding sequence is TGTGCCAGCAGCCGCCGACAGGGTGCCTACAATGAGCAGTTCTTC. Its translation: CASSRRQGAYNEQFF.

The rearrangement links TRBV4-1 to TRBJ1-1; D call uncertain. The CDR3 runs to 15 residues. CDR1 is MGHRA and CDR2 is YSYEKL in the germline V gene. With 0 bases removed from V and 1 base from J, the gap between germline ends came to 9 bases. The CDR3 DNA is TGCGCCAGCAGCCAAGAATCCCAAACGAACACTGAAGCTTTCTTT. Translation gives CASSQESQTNTEAFF.

The chain employs TRBV28 and TRBJ2-7, with D possibly being TRBD1 (5 bases). The CDR3 spans 13 residues. Germline assignment: CDR1 MDHEN and CDR2 SYDVKM. Trimming removed 0 bases at V and 4 bases at J, with 7 bases between. The CDR3 loop reads CASSLWDTYEQYF. As DNA, the CDR3 is TGTGCCAGCAGTTTATGGGACACTTACGAGCAGTACTTC. Using reference TRBV28 and TRBJ2-7 for the parts outside the CDR3, the full variable domain is DVKVTQSSRYLVKRTGEKVFLECVQDMDHENMFWYRQDPGLGLRLIYFSYDVKMKEKGDIPEGYSVSREKKERFSLILESASTNQTSMYLCASSLWDTYEQYFGPGTRLTVT.

This sequence joins TRBV5-5 and TRBJ2-7; D is undetermined. Germline CDR1 SGHKS, CDR2 YYEKEE (reference sequence). The germline V and J ends were trimmed by 0 bases and 2 bases, with 24 bases remaining between them. CDR3 length equals 19 residues. CDR3 sequence reads: CASSLALFGGMAITYEQYF. CDR3 in DNA: TGTGCCAGCAGCTTGGCCCTCTTCGGCGGAATGGCCATCACCTACGAGCAGTACTTC.

The chain has TRBV4-3 and TRBJ2-5; 8 nucleotides agree with TRBD2. CDR1 and CDR2 (germline): LGHNA, YSLEER. The junction had 5 bases not matched to a gene; V was cut back by 0 bases and J by 5 bases. The CDR3 has 15 amino acids. The CDR3 region is CASSQDSGVGETQYF. In DNA form, the CDR3 reads TGCGCCAGCAGCCAAGATAGCGGGGTGGGGGAGACCCAGTACTTC.

The genes are TRBV6-5 and TRBJ1-6; 10 bases match TRBD1. The CDR3 spans 15 residues. J was trimmed by 4 bases and V by 7 bases; bases with no gene match: 4. The germline CDR1 and CDR2 sequences are MNHEY and SVGAGI. The CDR3 sequence: CASKGTGAYNSPLHF. DNA of the CDR3: TGTGCCAGCAAAGGGACAGGGGCTTATAATTCACCCCTCCACTTT.

The chain carries TRBV7-9 and TRBJ2-1, with a weak D call TRBD1 (5 bases). Trimming removed 4 bases from V and 3 bases from J, with 16 bases in between. Germline lookup yields CDR1 SEHNR and CDR2 FQNEAQ (reference sequence). The CDR3 totals 16 residues. CDR3 sequence reads: CASSWFRTTSYNEQFF. CDR3 sequence (DNA): TGTGCCAGCAGCTGGTTTAGGACAACCAGCTACAATGAGCAGTTCTTC.

The table lists this clone with a count of one. V and J are TRBV5-6 and TRBJ2-1, with unresolved D. Germline V gives CDR1 SGHDT, CDR2 YYEEEE. V was clipped by 4 bases and J by 9 bases, with 11 bases between them. CDR3 length: 12 amino acids. The CDR3: CASSQQAGEQFF. CDR3 DNA: TGTGCCAGCAGCCAACAAGCAGGTGAGCAGTTCTTC.

The chain has TRBV4-3 and TRBJ2-6; D possibly corresponds to TRBD1 (6 bases). This CDR3 is built from 14 residues. Looked up from germline, CDR1 is LGHNA and CDR2 is YSLEER. V shed 4 bases and J shed 4 bases, with 8 bases lying between them. CDR3 loop: CASSRGPGANVLTF. Here the CDR3 DNA reads TGCGCCAGCAGCCGGGGGCCCGGGGCCAACGTCCTGACTTTC.

This rearrangement joins TRBV7-6 to TRBJ2-2; D possibly uses TRBD1 or TRBD2 (5 bases each). Germline V gives CDR1 SGHVS, CDR2 FNYEAQ. This CDR3 is built from 15 residues. Trimming removed 6 bases from V and 7 bases from J, with 18 bases in between. The CDR3 sequence is CASRTLRGAIGELFF. The CDR3 DNA follows: TGTGCCAGCAGGACACTCCGGGGCGCGATCGGGGAGCTGTTTTTT.

This chain links TRBV5-1 with TRBJ2-1; TRBD2 aligns across 13 bases. Per germline, CDR1 SGHRS and CDR2 YFSETQ. The CDR3 is made up of 16 amino acids. V was clipped by 4 bases and J by 7 bases; unmatched bases: 8. Written as DNA, the CDR3 is TGCGCCAGCAGCGGAGGACTAGCGGGAGTGGGTAATGAGCAGTTCTTC. It codes for CASSGGLAGVGNEQFF. The full variable domain, completed using reference TRBV5-1 and TRBJ2-1, is KAGVTQTPRYLIKTRGQQVTLSCSPISGHRSVSWYQQTPGQGLQFLFEYFSETQRNKGNFPGRFSGRQFSNSRSEMNVSTLELGDSALYLCASSGGLAGVGNEQFFGPGTRLTVL.

The chain is built from TRBV5-1 and TRBJ2-7; D may be TRBD2 (5 bases). The germline V and J ends were trimmed by 4 bases and 3 bases, with 11 bases remaining between them. Germline V gene sequence: CDR1 SGHRS, CDR2 YFSETQ. This CDR3 comprises 13 residues. As DNA, the CDR3 is TGCGCCAGCAGCCAGGACGGAGGCTACGAGCAGTACTTC. Encoded protein: CASSQDGGYEQYF.

The rearrangement uses TRBV4-3 and TRBJ2-5; D may be TRBD2 (6 bases). The end of the DNA aligns better with TRBJ2-7, so the J call may be wrong. CDR1 is LGHNA, CDR2 YSLEER, per germline. CDR3 length equals 14 residues. CDR3 region: CASSPGLGSYEQYF. The DNA of the CDR3 is TGCGCCAGCAGCCCGGGACTGGGTAGCTACGAGCAGTACTTC.

The chain has TRBV9 and TRBJ1-2, with D hard to call. Per the germline V gene, CDR1 is SGDLS and CDR2 is YYNGEE. CDR3 size: 17 residues. The V and J ends lost 3 bases and 8 bases respectively, with 26 bases between them. The CDR3 nucleotides are TGTGCCAGCAGCGGCACTGCCCTGGAGGGCGGCCGAGGGGGCTACACCTTC. This encodes CASSGTALEGGRGGYTF.

The chain links TRBV19 to TRBJ2-7, with TRBD2 as a possible D gene (6 bases). CDR1 and CDR2 (germline): LNHDA, SQIVND (reference sequence). The length of the CDR3 is 13 residues. Trimming left V 7 bases short and J 5 bases short, with 15 bases between. CDR3 residues: CASTSGGWHEQYF. The CDR3 bases are TGTGCCAGTACCTCTGGGGGGTGGCACGAGCAGTACTTC.